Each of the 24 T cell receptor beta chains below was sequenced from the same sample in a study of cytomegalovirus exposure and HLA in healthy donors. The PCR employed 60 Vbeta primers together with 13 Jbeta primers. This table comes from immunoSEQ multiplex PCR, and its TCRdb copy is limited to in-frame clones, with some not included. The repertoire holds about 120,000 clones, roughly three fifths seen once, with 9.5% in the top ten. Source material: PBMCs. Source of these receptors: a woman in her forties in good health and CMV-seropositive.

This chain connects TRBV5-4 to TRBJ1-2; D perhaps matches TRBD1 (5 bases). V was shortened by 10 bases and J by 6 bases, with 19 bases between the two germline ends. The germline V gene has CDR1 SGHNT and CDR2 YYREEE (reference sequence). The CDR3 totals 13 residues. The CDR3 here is CAWRGGGDDGYTF. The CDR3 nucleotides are TGTGCCTGGCGGGGAGGAGGGGACGATGGCTACACCTTC.

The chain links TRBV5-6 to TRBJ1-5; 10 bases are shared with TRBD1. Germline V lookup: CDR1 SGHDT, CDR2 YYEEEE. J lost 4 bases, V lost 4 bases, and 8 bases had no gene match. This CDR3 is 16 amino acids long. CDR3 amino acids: CASSARDRGLNQPQHF. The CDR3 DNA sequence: TGTGCCAGCAGCGCTAGGGACAGGGGACTTAATCAGCCCCAGCATTTT.

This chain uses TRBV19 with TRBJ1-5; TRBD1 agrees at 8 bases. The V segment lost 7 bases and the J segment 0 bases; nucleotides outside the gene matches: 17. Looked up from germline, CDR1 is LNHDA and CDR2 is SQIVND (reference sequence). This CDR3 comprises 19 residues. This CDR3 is CASTTRQGTVPYSNQPQHF. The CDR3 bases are TGTGCCAGTACCACCAGACAGGGGACAGTCCCGTATAGCAATCAGCCCCAGCATTTT.

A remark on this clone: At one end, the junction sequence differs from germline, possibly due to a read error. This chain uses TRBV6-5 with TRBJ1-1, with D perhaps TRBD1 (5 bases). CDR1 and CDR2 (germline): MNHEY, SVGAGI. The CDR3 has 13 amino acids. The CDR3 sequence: CAISTDSYTEAFF. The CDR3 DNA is TGTGCCATCAGTACCGACAGTTACACTGAAGCTTTCTTT.

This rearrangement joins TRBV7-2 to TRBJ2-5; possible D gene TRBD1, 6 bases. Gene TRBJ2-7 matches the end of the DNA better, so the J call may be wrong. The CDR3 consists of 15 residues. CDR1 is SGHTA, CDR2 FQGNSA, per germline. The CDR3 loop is CASSLGFAGVDEQYF. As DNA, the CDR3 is TGTGCCAGCAGCTTAGGGTTTGCAGGGGTGGACGAGCAGTACTTC.

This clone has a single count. This CDR3 reads CASSLVLALNTEAFF. The CDR3, as DNA: TGTGCCAGCAGCTTAGTTTTGGCCTTGAACACTGAAGCTTTCTTT. The genes are TRBV11-2 and TRBJ1-1, with D unresolved. The CDR3 sequence is 15 residues long. Trimming removed 1 base at V and 0 bases at J, with 9 bases between. Germline CDR1 is SGHAT and CDR2 is FQNNGV.

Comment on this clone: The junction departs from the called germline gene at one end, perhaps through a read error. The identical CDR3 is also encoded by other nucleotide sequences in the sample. The CDR3 DNA reads TGTGCCAGTAGTGTAAACAGGGGAAACACTGAGGCTTTCTTT. Its protein product is CASSVNRGNTEAFF. This chain joins TRBV19 and TRBJ1-1, with 7 bases lining up with TRBD1. This CDR3 spans 14 amino acids. Germline V gene lookup returns CDR1 LNHDA and CDR2 SQIVND (reference sequence).

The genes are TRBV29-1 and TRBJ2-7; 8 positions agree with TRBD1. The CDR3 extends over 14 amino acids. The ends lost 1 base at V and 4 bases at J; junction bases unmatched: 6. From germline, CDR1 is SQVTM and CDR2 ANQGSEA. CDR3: CSVEGRQGAYEQYF. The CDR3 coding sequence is TGCAGCGTTGAAGGGCGGCAGGGGGCATACGAGCAGTACTTC.

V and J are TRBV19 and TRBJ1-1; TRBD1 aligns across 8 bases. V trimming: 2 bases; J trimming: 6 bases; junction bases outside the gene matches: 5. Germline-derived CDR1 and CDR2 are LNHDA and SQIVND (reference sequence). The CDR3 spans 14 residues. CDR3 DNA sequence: TGTGCCAGTAGTATAACGACAGGGGCCCCTGAAGCTTTCTTT. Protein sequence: CASSITTGAPEAFF. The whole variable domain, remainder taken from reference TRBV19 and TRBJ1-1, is DGGITQSPKYLFRKEGQNVTLSCEQNLNHDAMYWYRQDPGQGLRLIYYSQIVNDFQKGDIAEGYSVSREKKESFPLTVTSAQKNPTAFYLCASSITTGAPEAFFGQGTRLTVV.

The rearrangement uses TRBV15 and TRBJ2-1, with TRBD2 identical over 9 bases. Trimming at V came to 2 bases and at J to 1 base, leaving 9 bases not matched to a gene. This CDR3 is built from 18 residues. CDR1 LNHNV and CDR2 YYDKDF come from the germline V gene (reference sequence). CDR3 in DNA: TGTGCCACCAGCAGACCGATCGGGACTAGCAGATCCTACAATGAGCAGTTCTTC. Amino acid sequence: CATSRPIGTSRSYNEQFF. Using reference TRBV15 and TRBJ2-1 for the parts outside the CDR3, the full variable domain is DAMVIQNPRYQVTQFGKPVTLSCSQTLNHNVMYWYQQKSSQAPKLLFHYYDKDFNNEADTPDNFQSRRPNTSFCFLDIRSPGLGDTAMYLCATSRPIGTSRSYNEQFFGPGTRLTVL.

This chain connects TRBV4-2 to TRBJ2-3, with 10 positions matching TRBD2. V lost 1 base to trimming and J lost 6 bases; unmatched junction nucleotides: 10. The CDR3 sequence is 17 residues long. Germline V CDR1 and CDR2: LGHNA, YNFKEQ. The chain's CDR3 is CASSQVKSGRASDTQYF. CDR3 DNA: TGTGCCAGCAGCCAAGTGAAAAGCGGGAGGGCCTCGGATACGCAGTATTTT.

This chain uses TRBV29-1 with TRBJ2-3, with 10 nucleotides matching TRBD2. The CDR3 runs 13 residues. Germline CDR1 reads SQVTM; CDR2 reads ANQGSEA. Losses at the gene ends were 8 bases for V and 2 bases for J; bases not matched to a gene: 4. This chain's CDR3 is CSLGTSVTDTQYF. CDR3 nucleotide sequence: TGCAGCCTAGGGACTAGCGTCACAGATACGCAGTATTTT.

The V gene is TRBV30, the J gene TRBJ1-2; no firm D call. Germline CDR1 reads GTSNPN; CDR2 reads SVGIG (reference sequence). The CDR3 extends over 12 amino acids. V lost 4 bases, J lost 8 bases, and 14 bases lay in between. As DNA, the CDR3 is TGTGCCTGGAAACGGCGGCTTCAAGGCTACACCTTC. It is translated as CAWKRRLQGYTF.

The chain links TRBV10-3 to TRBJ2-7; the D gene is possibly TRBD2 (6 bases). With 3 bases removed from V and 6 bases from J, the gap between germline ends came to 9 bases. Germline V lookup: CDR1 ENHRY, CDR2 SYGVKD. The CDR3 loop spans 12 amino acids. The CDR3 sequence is CAISEGGSEQYF. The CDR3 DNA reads TGTGCCATCAGTGAAGGAGGGTCCGAGCAGTACTTC.

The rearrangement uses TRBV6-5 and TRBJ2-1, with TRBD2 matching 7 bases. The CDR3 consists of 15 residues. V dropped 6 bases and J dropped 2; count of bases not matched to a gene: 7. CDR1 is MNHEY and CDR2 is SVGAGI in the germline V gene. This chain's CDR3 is CASSLSGRTYNEQFF. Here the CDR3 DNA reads TGTGCCAGCAGCCTTAGCGGGCGGACCTACAATGAGCAGTTCTTC.

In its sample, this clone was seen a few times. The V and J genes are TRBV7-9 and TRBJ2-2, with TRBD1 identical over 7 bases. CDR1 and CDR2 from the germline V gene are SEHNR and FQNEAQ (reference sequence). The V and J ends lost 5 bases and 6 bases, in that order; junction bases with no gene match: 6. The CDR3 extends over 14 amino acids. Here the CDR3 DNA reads TGTGCCAGCAGCACCCCCGGACAGGCCGGGGAGCTGTTTTTT. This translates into CASSTPGQAGELFF.

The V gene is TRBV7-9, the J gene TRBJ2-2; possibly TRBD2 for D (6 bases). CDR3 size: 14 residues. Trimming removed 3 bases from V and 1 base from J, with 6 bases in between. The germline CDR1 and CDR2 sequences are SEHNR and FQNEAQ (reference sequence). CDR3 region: CASSFSGNTGELFF. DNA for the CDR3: TGTGCCAGCAGCTTTAGCGGGAACACCGGGGAGCTGTTTTTT.

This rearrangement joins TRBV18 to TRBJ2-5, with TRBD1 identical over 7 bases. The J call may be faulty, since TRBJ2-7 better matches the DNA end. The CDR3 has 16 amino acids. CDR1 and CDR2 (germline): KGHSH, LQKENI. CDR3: CASSPIPGQSSYEQYF. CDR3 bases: TGTGCCAGCTCACCGATACCGGGACAGAGCTCCTACGAGCAGTACTTC.

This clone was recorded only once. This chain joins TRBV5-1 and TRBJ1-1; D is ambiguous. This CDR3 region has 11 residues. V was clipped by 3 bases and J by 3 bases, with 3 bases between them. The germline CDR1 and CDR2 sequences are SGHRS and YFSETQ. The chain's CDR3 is CASSSDTEAFF. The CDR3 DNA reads TGCGCCAGCAGCTCCGACACTGAAGCTTTCTTT.

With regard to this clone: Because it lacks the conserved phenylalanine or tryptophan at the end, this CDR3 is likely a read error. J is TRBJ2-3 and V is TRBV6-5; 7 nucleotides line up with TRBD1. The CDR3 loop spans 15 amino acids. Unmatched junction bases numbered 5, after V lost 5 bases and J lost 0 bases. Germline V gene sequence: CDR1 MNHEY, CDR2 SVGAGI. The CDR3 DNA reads TGTGCCAGCAGTCCCGGGACAGAGAGCACAGATACGCAGTATCTT. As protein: CASSPGTESTDTQYL.

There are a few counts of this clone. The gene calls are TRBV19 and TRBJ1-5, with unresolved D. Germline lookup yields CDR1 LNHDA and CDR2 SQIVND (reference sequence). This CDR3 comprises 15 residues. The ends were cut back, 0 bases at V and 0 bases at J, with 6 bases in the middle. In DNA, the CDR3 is TGTGCCAGTAGTATAGATGGGAGTAGCAATCAGCCCCAGCATTTT. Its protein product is CASSIDGSSNQPQHF. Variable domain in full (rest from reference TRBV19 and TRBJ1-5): DGGITQSPKYLFRKEGQNVTLSCEQNLNHDAMYWYRQDPGQGLRLIYYSQIVNDFQKGDIAEGYSVSREKKESFPLTVTSAQKNPTAFYLCASSIDGSSNQPQHFGDGTRLSIL.

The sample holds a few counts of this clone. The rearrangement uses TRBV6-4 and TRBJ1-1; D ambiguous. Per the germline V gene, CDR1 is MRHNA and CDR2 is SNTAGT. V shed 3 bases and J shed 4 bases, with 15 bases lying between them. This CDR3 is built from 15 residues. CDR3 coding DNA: TGTGCCAGCAGTGAATACAGTGGGCCTGGCACTGAAGCTTTCTTT. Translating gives CASSEYSGPGTEAFF.

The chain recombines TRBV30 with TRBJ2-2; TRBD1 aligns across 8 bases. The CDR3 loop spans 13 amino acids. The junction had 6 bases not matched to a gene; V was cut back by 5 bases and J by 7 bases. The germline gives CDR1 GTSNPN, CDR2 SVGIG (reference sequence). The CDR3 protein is CAWGQGSHGELFF. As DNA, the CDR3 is TGTGCCTGGGGACAGGGATCCCACGGGGAGCTGTTTTTT.

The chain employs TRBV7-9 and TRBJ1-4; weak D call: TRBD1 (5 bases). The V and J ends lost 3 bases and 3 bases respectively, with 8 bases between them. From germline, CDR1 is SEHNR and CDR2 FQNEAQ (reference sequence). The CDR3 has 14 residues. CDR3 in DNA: TGTGCCAGCAGCTTGGGGGGGGCTAATGAAAAACTGTTTTTT. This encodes CASSLGGANEKLFF.